Below, 5 T cell receptor beta chains from the same sample are listed, as sequenced in a study of T cell responses to AZD1222 COVID-19 vaccine. Measured with immunoSEQ multiplex PCR; TCRdb has only the in-frame clones, and not every one. The sample contains about 150,000 clones, less than 90% of which appear only once. The sequencing used peripheral blood, collected after recovery from COVID-19. Every receptor here comes from an adult who had recovered from COVID-19.

This chain joins TRBV29-1 and TRBJ1-4; D gene unclear. This CDR3 has 13 amino acids. V lost 0 bases to trimming and J lost 6 bases, with 8 bases between them. Germline CDR1 reads SQVTM; CDR2 reads ANQGSEA. CDR3 sequence: CSVEDGADEKLFF. The DNA for the CDR3 is TGCAGCGTTGAAGATGGCGCAGATGAAAAACTGTTTTTT.

The rearrangement uses TRBV6-5 and TRBJ1-5; D is possibly TRBD1 (5 bases). V lost 8 bases to trimming and J lost 9 bases, with 17 bases between them. The CDR3 covers 13 residues. Germline CDR1 is MNHEY and CDR2 is SVGAGI. The CDR3: CASPQGSPGPQHF. Here the CDR3 DNA reads TGTGCCAGCCCCCAGGGCAGTCCAGGGCCCCAGCATTTT.

The chain employs TRBV5-1 and TRBJ2-2; the D gene is possibly TRBD2 (6 bases). Germline CDR1 reads SGHRS; CDR2 reads YFSETQ. The germline V and J ends were trimmed by 0 bases and 3 bases, with 15 bases remaining between them. The CDR3 length is 17 residues. The CDR3 loop is CASSLVSSGRYTGELFF. The CDR3, as DNA: TGCGCCAGCAGCTTGGTTTCCAGCGGGCGGTACACCGGGGAGCTGTTTTTT.

The V gene is TRBV9, the J gene TRBJ1-4; TRBD1 agrees at 9 bases. Trimming took 4 bases from V and 8 from J; bases not matched to a gene: 12. The CDR3 has 16 amino acids. Germline V gene data show CDR1 as SGDLS and CDR2 as YYNGEE. CDR3 in amino acids: CASSTSGTGSFEKLFF. In nucleotides, the CDR3 is TGTGCCAGCAGCACCTCCGGGACAGGGTCGTTCGAAAAACTGTTTTTT.

This chain uses TRBV4-1 with TRBJ1-5, with unresolved D. This CDR3 contains 17 residues. Germline V gene sequence: CDR1 MGHRA, CDR2 YSYEKL. Trimming cost V 0 bases and J 4 bases, with 16 bases left between them. CDR3 bases: TGCGCCAGCAGCCAAGATATGGGCAGTAGGATTAATCAGCCCCAGCATTTT. This sequence encodes CASSQDMGSRINQPQHF.